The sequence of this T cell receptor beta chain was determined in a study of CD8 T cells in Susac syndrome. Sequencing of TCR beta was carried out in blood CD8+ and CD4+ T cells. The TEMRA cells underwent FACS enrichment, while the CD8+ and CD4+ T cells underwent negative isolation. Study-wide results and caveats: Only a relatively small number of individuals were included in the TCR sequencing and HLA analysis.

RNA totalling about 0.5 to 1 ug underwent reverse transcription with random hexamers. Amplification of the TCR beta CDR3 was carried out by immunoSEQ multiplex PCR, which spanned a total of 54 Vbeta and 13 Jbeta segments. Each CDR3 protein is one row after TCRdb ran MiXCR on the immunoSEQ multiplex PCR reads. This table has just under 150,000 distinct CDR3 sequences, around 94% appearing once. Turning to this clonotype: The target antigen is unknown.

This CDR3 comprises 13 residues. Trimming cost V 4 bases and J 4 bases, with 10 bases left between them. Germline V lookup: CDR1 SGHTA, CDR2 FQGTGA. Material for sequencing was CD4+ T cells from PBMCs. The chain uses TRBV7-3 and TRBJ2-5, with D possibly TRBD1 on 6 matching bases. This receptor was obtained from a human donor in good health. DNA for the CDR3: TGTGCCAGCAGCTCTAGGGGGAGAGAGACCCAGTACTTC. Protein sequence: CASSSRGRETQYF.